The T cell receptor beta chain described here comes from a study of blood T cell repertoires in COVID-19. Profiled with immunoSEQ multiplex PCR; TCRdb holds only in-frame clones, not every one. There are 250,000 to 300,000 clones in the sample; roughly 90% occur only once, and 11% lies in the top ten. Germline assignment: CDR1 SGHAT and CDR2 FQNNGV. Trimming left V 5 bases short and J 0 bases short, with 8 bases between. This CDR3 has 14 residues. The receptor's source is a woman aged 25 to 39 with COVID-19, enrolled during active disease. The sequenced sample consisted of peripheral blood. The rearrangement links TRBV11-2 to TRBJ2-4, with TRBD2 as a possible D gene (6 bases). This CDR3 is CASSEGGAKNIQYF. DNA of the CDR3: TGTGCCAGCAGCGAGGGAGGAGCCAAAAACATTCAGTACTTC.